What follows are 27 T cell receptor beta chains derived from one specimen sequenced in a study of cytomegalovirus exposure and HLA in healthy donors. The table came from immunoSEQ multiplex PCR; TCRdb's copy has only in-frame clones and leaves some out. The table has 350,000 or so clones, approximately 90% seen once. Input material: PBMCs. The receptors were gathered from a young woman in good health and CMV-seronegative.

V and J are TRBV29-1 and TRBJ1-2; no reliable D call. The length of the CDR3 is 14 residues. Germline V lookup: CDR1 SQVTM, CDR2 ANQGSEA. V lost 5 bases to trimming and J lost 2 bases, with 15 bases between them. CDR3 loop: CSVTPTMANYGYTF. As DNA, the CDR3 is TGCAGCGTTACGCCCACGATGGCAAACTATGGCTACACCTTC.

This clone was counted between two and nine times. The rearrangement uses TRBV27 and TRBJ1-2; 7 bases agree with TRBD1. Germline loops: CDR1 MNHEY, CDR2 SMNVEV (reference sequence). CDR3 length: 13 residues. V gave up 6 bases and J gave up 7 bases; unmatched junction bases: 8. In nucleotides, the CDR3 is TGTGCCAGCAGGTACTTGTCAGGGGGTGGCTACACCTTC. Protein sequence: CASRYLSGGGYTF.

This chain joins TRBV7-3 and TRBJ2-7, with D possibly TRBD2 on 7 matching bases. Germline lookup yields CDR1 SGHTA and CDR2 FQGTGA. V dropped 5 bases and J dropped 5 bases, with 13 bases sitting between them. This CDR3 region has 13 residues. The chain's CDR3 is CASSPRGGDEQYF. The CDR3 bases are TGTGCCAGCAGCCCCCGAGGGGGGGACGAGCAGTACTTC.

The chain has TRBV4-3 and TRBJ1-1, with D possibly TRBD1 on 5 matching bases. CDR1 and CDR2 (germline): LGHNA, YSLEER. Trimming removed 0 bases at V and 5 bases at J, with 13 bases between. CDR3 size: 15 residues. The CDR3 bases are TGCGCCAGCAGCCAAGAACCCCAGGGACTGACTGAAGCTTTCTTT. It yields the protein CASSQEPQGLTEAFF.

This chain connects TRBV7-2 to TRBJ1-2; D possibly corresponds to TRBD1 (6 bases). The CDR3 has 15 amino acids. Trimming shortened V by 0 bases and J by 4 bases, and 12 bases separated the two germline ends. Germline V CDR1 and CDR2: SGHTA, FQGNSA. The CDR3 DNA reads as TGTGCCAGCAGCTTAGCCGCCCAAGGGGGCTATGGCTACACCTTC. Encoded protein: CASSLAAQGGYGYTF.

J is TRBJ2-2 and V is TRBV18, with D possibly matching TRBD1 (5 bases). The CDR3 is made up of 17 amino acids. Trimming left V 3 bases short and J 1 base short, with 15 bases between. In germline, CDR1 is KGHSH, CDR2 LQKENI. DNA for the CDR3: TGTGCCAGCTCACCTTCGGAAGGGGTCTTGAACACCGGGGAGCTGTTTTTT. Protein sequence: CASSPSEGVLNTGELFF.

The V call is TRBV9, the J call TRBJ2-1, with 9 positions matching TRBD1. The germline V gene encodes CDR1 SGDLS and CDR2 YYNGEE. V dropped 3 bases and J dropped 3; count of bases not matched to a gene: 7. The CDR3 is 16 amino acids. CDR3: CASSGRTGDHYNEQFF. The CDR3 DNA reads as TGTGCCAGCAGCGGACGGACAGGGGACCACTACAATGAGCAGTTCTTC.

Only a few counts were recorded for this clone. The rearrangement links TRBV9 to TRBJ1-1, with 7 nucleotides matching TRBD1. The trim removed 0 bases at V and 5 bases at J, leaving 7 bases unmatched. Germline V CDR1 and CDR2: SGDLS, YYNGEE. This CDR3 has 15 amino acids. CDR3 amino acids: CASSVGQGGRTEAFF. The CDR3 nucleotides are TGTGCCAGCAGCGTAGGACAGGGTGGTCGTACTGAAGCTTTCTTT.

This rearrangement joins TRBV30 to TRBJ2-4, with 14 bases lining up with TRBD2. Germline CDR1 reads GTSNPN; CDR2 reads SVGIG (reference sequence). The length of the CDR3 is 18 residues. The trim removed 3 bases at V and 2 bases at J, leaving 9 bases unmatched. The CDR3 loop is CAWSAGTSGSFPKNIQYF. The CDR3 region has the DNA TGTGCCTGGAGCGCCGGGACTAGCGGGAGCTTCCCCAAAAACATTCAGTACTTC. Based on the CDR3 plus reference TRBV30 and TRBJ2-4, the full variable domain is SQTIHQWPATLVQPVGSPLSLECTVEGTSNPNLYWYRQAAGRGLQLLFYSVGIGQISSEVPQNLSASRPQDRQFILSSKKLLLSDSGFYLCAWSAGTSGSFPKNIQYFGAGTRLSVL.

This clone was picked up one time. CDR3 coding DNA: TGTGCCATCAGTGTTTCGCGGTCCTACCAAGAGACCCAGTACTTC. Its translation is CAISVSRSYQETQYF. The chain recombines TRBV10-3 with TRBJ2-5; D is undetermined. Germline V gives CDR1 ENHRY, CDR2 SYGVKD. Trimming left V 4 bases short and J 0 bases short, with 12 bases between. This CDR3 is built from 15 residues.

The V call is TRBV5-4, the J call TRBJ1-5; D perhaps matches TRBD1 (6 bases). This CDR3 is 17 amino acids long. From germline, CDR1 is SGHNT and CDR2 YYREEE (reference sequence). V was clipped by 0 bases and J by 3 bases, with 16 bases between them. CDR3 in amino acids: CASSLVGTGWFNQPQHF. The CDR3 nucleotides are TGTGCCAGCAGCTTGGTCGGAACAGGGTGGTTCAATCAGCCCCAGCATTTT.

This chain links TRBV18 with TRBJ1-2; D possibly corresponds to TRBD1 (6 bases). CDR1 and CDR2 (germline): KGHSH, LQKENI. The CDR3 is 16 residues long. The ends were cut back, 2 bases at V and 3 bases at J, with 16 bases in the middle. CDR3 sequence: CASSPNTGKVDYGYTF. CDR3 coding DNA: TGTGCCAGCTCACCAAACACAGGGAAGGTCGACTATGGCTACACCTTC.

The chain has TRBV27 and TRBJ1-2; D is uncertain. V was cut by 5 bases and J by 1 base, with 5 bases left in between. This CDR3 region has 12 residues. Germline CDR1 is MNHEY and CDR2 is SMNVEV (reference sequence). This CDR3 reads CASSRGNYGYTF. The CDR3 nucleotides are TGTGCCAGCAGTCGCGGTAACTATGGCTACACCTTC.

Only one count was recorded for this clone. The chain carries TRBV2 and TRBJ2-3, with 11 bases fitting TRBD2. The junction had 3 bases not matched to a gene; V was cut back by 6 bases and J by 1 base. The germline CDR1 and CDR2 sequences are SNHLY and FYNNEI. The length of the CDR3 is 15 residues. The DNA for the CDR3 is TGTGCCAGCAGCTGGGGACTAGCGGGCACAGATACGCAGTATTTT. This sequence encodes CASSWGLAGTDTQYF.

V gene TRBV11-2 combines with J gene TRBJ2-7; 14 positions agree with TRBD2. The CDR3 extends over 14 amino acids. Germline CDR1 is SGHAT and CDR2 is FQNNGV. The junction had 4 bases not matched to a gene; V was cut back by 5 bases and J by 7 bases. CDR3 region: CASSPGLAGVEQYF. The DNA of the CDR3 is TGTGCCAGCAGCCCGGGACTAGCGGGAGTGGAGCAGTACTTC.

V gene TRBV28 combines with J gene TRBJ1-5; D gene uncertain. There are 13 residues in the CDR3. V lost 7 bases and J lost 0, with 7 bases in between. The germline CDR1 and CDR2 sequences are MDHEN and SYDVKM. This chain's CDR3 is CASMSLSNQPQHF. The DNA for the CDR3 is TGTGCCAGCATGAGCCTTAGCAATCAGCCCCAGCATTTT.

This chain joins TRBV11-3 and TRBJ2-1, with D possibly being TRBD2 (5 bases). The V end was cut by 1 base, the J end by 10 bases, with 11 bases between. CDR3 size: 13 residues. CDR1 and CDR2 from the germline V gene are SGHNT and YENEEA. CDR3 sequence (DNA): TGTGCCAGCAGCTTAGTCCCGGACTTAGAGCAGTTCTTC. Residues: CASSLVPDLEQFF. The whole variable domain, filled in from reference TRBV11-3 and TRBJ2-1, reads EAGVVQSPRYKIIEKKQPVAFWCNPISGHNTLYWYLQNLGQGPELLIRYENEEAVDDSQLPKDRFSAERLKGVDSTLKIQPAELGDSAVYLCASSLVPDLEQFFGPGTRLTVL.

The V call is TRBV7-8, the J call TRBJ2-7; 7 bases line up with TRBD1. Germline-derived CDR1 and CDR2 are SGHVS and FQNEAQ. This CDR3 is 14 amino acids long. Unmatched junction bases numbered 16, after V lost 5 bases and J lost 12 bases. The CDR3 reads CASSPTGAGDSLYF. CDR3 nucleotides: TGTGCCAGCAGCCCTACCGGCGCAGGGGACAGCTTGTACTTC.

The chain recombines TRBV5-5 with TRBJ1-2; 7 bases are a match to TRBD1. This CDR3 has 14 residues. V dropped 4 bases and J dropped 3; count of bases not matched to a gene: 6. Germline lookup yields CDR1 SGHKS and CDR2 YYEKEE (reference sequence). CDR3 residues: CASSTRTGDYGYTF. CDR3 nucleotide sequence: TGTGCCAGCAGCACCAGGACAGGCGACTATGGCTACACCTTC. Supplemented by reference TRBV5-5 and TRBJ1-2, the full variable domain reads DAGVTQSPTHLIKTRGQQVTLRCSPISGHKSVSWYQQVLGQGPQFIFQYYEKEERGRGNFPDRFSARQFPNYSSELNVNALLLGDSALYLCASSTRTGDYGYTFGSGTRLTVV.

The genes are TRBV15 and TRBJ2-1, with 8 nucleotides matching TRBD2. The CDR3 has 17 residues. The ends lost 3 bases at V and 8 bases at J; junction bases unmatched: 15. CDR1 and CDR2 from the germline V gene are LNHNV and YYDKDF (reference sequence). CDR3 loop: CATSSLSWGGRRDEQFF. As DNA, the CDR3 is TGTGCCACCAGCAGCCTCTCCTGGGGCGGGAGGAGGGATGAGCAGTTCTTC.

The rearrangement links TRBV7-9 to TRBJ2-5; 9 bases are shared with TRBD2. CDR1 and CDR2 (germline): SEHNR, FQNEAQ (reference sequence). The CDR3 is 14 residues long. V gave up 0 bases and J gave up 4 bases; unmatched junction bases: 0. The DNA of the CDR3 is TGTGCCAGCAGCTTAGCACTAGCGGGAGAGACCCAGTACTTC. It encodes CASSLALAGETQYF. Complete variable domain (other parts from reference TRBV7-9 and TRBJ2-5): DTGVSQNPRHKITKRGQNVTFRCDPISEHNRLYWYRQTLGQGPEFLTYFQNEAQLEKSRLLSDRFSAERPKGSFSTLEIQRTEQGDSAMYLCASSLALAGETQYFGPGTRLLVL.

The rearrangement uses TRBV5-6 and TRBJ1-2; D is undetermined. This CDR3 has 13 amino acids. V lost 4 bases and J 2 bases, leaving 9 bases between the germline ends. CDR1 is SGHDT, CDR2 YYEEEE, per germline. For the CDR3, the DNA is TGTGCCAGCAGCCCCGGCGGGAACTATGGCTACACCTTC. Protein sequence: CASSPGGNYGYTF.

The chain recombines TRBV12-2 with TRBJ1-1. TRBV12-2 is a documented pseudogene. This CDR3 has 13 amino acids. CDR3 protein: CASLQSGCTEAFF. The CDR3, as DNA: TGTGCAAGTCTCCAATCGGGGTGCACTGAAGCTTTCTTT.

The rearrangement links TRBV7-9 to TRBJ2-2; 10 bases line up with TRBD2. The trim removed 7 bases at V and 6 bases at J, leaving 11 bases unmatched. Germline-derived CDR1 and CDR2 are SEHNR and FQNEAQ (reference sequence). The CDR3 consists of 16 residues. Written as DNA, the CDR3 is TGTGCCAGCACGGCTCTAGCGGGAGTTCGGTCCGGGGAGCTGTTTTTT. Residues: CASTALAGVRSGELFF.

CDR3 protein: CASSLGLAGSTGELFF. The CDR3 nucleotides are TGTGCCAGCTCACTGGGCCTAGCGGGAAGCACCGGGGAGCTGTTTTTT. This chain uses TRBV18 with TRBJ2-2; 9 bases map to TRBD2. There are 16 residues in the CDR3. V shed 4 bases, J shed 4 bases, and the junction held 7 bases outside the gene matches. Germline assignment: CDR1 KGHSH and CDR2 LQKENI. Full variable domain (missing parts from reference TRBV18 and TRBJ2-2): NAGVMQNPRHLVRRRGQEARLRCSPMKGHSHVYWYRQLPEEGLKFMVYLQKENIIDESGMPKERFSAEFPKEGPSILRIQQVVRGDSAAYFCASSLGLAGSTGELFFGEGSRLTVL.

The chain joins TRBV4-2 to TRBJ2-7; D is perhaps TRBD2 (5 bases). Trimming removed 1 base at V and 4 bases at J, with 11 bases between. Germline V gene data show CDR1 as LGHNA and CDR2 as YNFKEQ. The CDR3 consists of 14 residues. This chain's CDR3 is CASSQVLDPYEQYF. The CDR3, as DNA: TGTGCCAGCAGCCAAGTACTAGACCCGTACGAGCAGTACTTC.

The rearrangement links TRBV4-3 to TRBJ2-7; a weak D match, TRBD2 (5 bases). This CDR3 region has 13 residues. V was clipped by 1 base and J by 5 bases, with 9 bases between them. Germline V gene lookup returns CDR1 LGHNA and CDR2 YSLEER. CDR3: CASSQAGEDEQYF. For the CDR3, the DNA is TGCGCCAGCAGCCAAGCCGGGGAAGACGAGCAGTACTTC.